These 17 T cell receptor beta chains share one sample of origin, sequenced in a study of identical twins. MiXCR was run by TCRdb on the 5' RACE reads, yielding one entry per CDR3 protein. The sample lists around 230,000 distinct CDR3 sequences; around 6.5% were seen once. These data were also filed under a second study, of T cells expressing NK-cell markers.

Source material: CD8+ T cells sorted from blood. These TCRs come from a woman between 18 and 29 years old in good health.

This clonotype was observed a few times. This chain uses TRBV7-6 with TRBJ2-7; D ambiguous. V was pared by 5 bases and J by 9 bases, with 14 bases between. CDR3 length: 12 residues. From germline, CDR1 is SGHVS and CDR2 FNYEAQ. CDR3 residues: CASSPSSGGQYF. The CDR3 DNA is TGTGCCAGCAGCCCCTCATCAGGCGGGCAGTACTTC.

The chain is built from TRBV20-1 and TRBJ1-2; 7 bases are shared with TRBD1. CDR1 and CDR2 from the germline V gene are DFQATT and SNEGSKA (reference sequence). The CDR3 sequence is 14 residues long. The V gene end was trimmed by 6 bases and the J gene end by 0 bases; junction bases not matched to a gene: 7. CDR3: CSAIDRVTNYGYTF. As DNA, the CDR3 is TGCAGTGCCATAGACAGGGTAACTAACTATGGCTACACCTTC.

This clonotype appeared a few times. The rearrangement uses TRBV27 and TRBJ2-7; maybe TRBD2 (6 bases). The V gene lost 6 bases and the J gene lost 7 bases, with 16 bases spanning the gap. Germline CDR1 and CDR2: MNHEY and SMNVEV (reference sequence). The CDR3 is 13 amino acids. The CDR3: CASSSREETEQYF. In DNA, the CDR3 is TGTGCCAGCAGCTCAAGGGAGGAGACGGAGCAGTACTTC.

The rearrangement links TRBV9 to TRBJ2-2, with 7 bases aligning to TRBD2. With 6 bases clipped from V and 6 bases from J, the junction kept 8 bases outside the gene matches. This CDR3 has 14 amino acids. The germline CDR1 and CDR2 sequences are SGDLS and YYNGEE. CDR3 in DNA: TGTGCCAGCAACCTGGGGGGGACGGCCGGGGAGCTGTTTTTT. As protein: CASNLGGTAGELFF. The full variable domain, with the rest looked up from reference TRBV9 and TRBJ2-2, is DSGVTQTPKHLITATGQRVTLRCSPRSGDLSVYWYQQSLDQGLQFLIQYYNGEERAKGNILERFSAQQFPDLHSELNLSSLELGDSALYFCASNLGGTAGELFFGEGSRLTVL.

The chain is built from TRBV12-3 or TRBV12-4 and TRBJ1-1, with 7 bases matching TRBD1. The CDR3 contains 12 residues. V shed 6 bases, J shed 9 bases, and the junction held 7 bases outside the gene matches. The CDR3 region has the DNA TGTGCCAGCAGCCTAGAGGGGGCAAAAGCTTTCTTT. It encodes CASSLEGAKAFF.

V usage is TRBV5-1 and J usage is TRBJ2-5; TRBD2 is a possible D gene (6 bases). The germline gives CDR1 SGHRS, CDR2 YFSETQ. Trimming left V 1 base short and J 2 bases short, with 15 bases between. This CDR3 is 16 amino acids long. In DNA form, the CDR3 reads TGCGCCAGCAGCTTGTTTAGCGGCCGGTTACAAGAGACCCAGTACTTC. Amino acids: CASSLFSGRLQETQYF.

The CDR3 sequence is CASSSGTSGYTF. The CDR3 coding sequence is TGTGCCAGCAGCTCCGGTACGTCTGGCTACACCTTC. The V call is TRBV7-9, the J call TRBJ1-2, with D uncertain. Trimming took 4 bases from V and 7 from J, leaving 10 bases between them. This CDR3 is built from 12 residues. The germline V gene has CDR1 SEHNR and CDR2 FQNEAQ (reference sequence).

The table lists this clonotype with many counts. V gene TRBV3-1 combines with J gene TRBJ2-5; D uncertain. Trimming took off 0 bases at V and 0 bases at J, with 14 bases between the two ends. The CDR3 is 17 residues long. Germline CDR1 is LGHDT and CDR2 is YNNKEL (reference sequence). CDR3 in DNA: TGTGCCAGCAGCCAAGATCTTTTCAAACCATACCAAGAGACCCAGTACTTC. Translated, it gives CASSQDLFKPYQETQYF.

This clonotype was detected only a few times. The V call is TRBV6-5, the J call TRBJ1-1, with 8 positions matching TRBD1. The CDR3 is 16 residues long. CDR1 is MNHEY and CDR2 is SVGAGI in the germline V gene. J lost 1 base, V lost 2 bases, and 6 bases had no gene match. The DNA of the CDR3 is TGTGCCAGCAGTTACGCTGACAGGGGAAGGAACACTGAAGCTTTCTTT. Its translation is CASSYADRGRNTEAFF.

In its sample, this clonotype was seen a few times. The chain joins TRBV11-2 to TRBJ2-6; maybe TRBD2 (6 bases). From germline, CDR1 is SGHAT and CDR2 FQNNGV. The V gene lost 3 bases and the J gene lost 4 bases, with 28 bases spanning the gap. CDR3 length: 21 amino acids. CDR3 sequence reads: CASSFRRLTGLPTRGANVLTF. As DNA, the CDR3 is TGTGCCAGCAGCTTCCGTCGTTTGACGGGACTCCCAACGAGGGGGGCCAACGTCCTGACTTTC.

J is TRBJ2-1 and V is TRBV9, with 9 bases matching TRBD1. There are 15 residues in the CDR3. Trimming took 0 bases from V and 9 from J; bases not matched to a gene: 7. Germline V CDR1 and CDR2: SGDLS, YYNGEE. CDR3 amino acids: CASSVEVTGGGEQFF. CDR3 in DNA: TGTGCCAGCAGCGTAGAAGTTACAGGGGGCGGTGAGCAGTTCTTC. The full variable domain, completed using reference TRBV9 and TRBJ2-1, is DSGVTQTPKHLITATGQRVTLRCSPRSGDLSVYWYQQSLDQGLQFLIQYYNGEERAKGNILERFSAQQFPDLHSELNLSSLELGDSALYFCASSVEVTGGGEQFFGPGTRLTVL.

This clonotype showed up many times. This chain joins TRBV12-3 or TRBV12-4 and TRBJ1-2; a weak D match, TRBD1 (6 bases). The CDR3 is 14 residues long. Trimming removed 6 bases from V and 7 bases from J, with 18 bases in between. The CDR3 DNA sequence: TGTGCCAGCAGCTATTCCGCAGGGGTCCTTGGCTACACCTTC. This encodes CASSYSAGVLGYTF.

This clonotype was recorded a few times. The CDR3 spells CASSRVQTGWGYTF. The CDR3 DNA follows: TGTGCCAGCAGCCGCGTACAGACAGGATGGGGCTACACCTTC. V gene TRBV12-3 or TRBV12-4 combines with J gene TRBJ1-2; possibly TRBD1 for D (6 bases). The CDR3 loop spans 14 amino acids. V was pared by 6 bases and J by 8 bases, with 19 bases between.

There are a few counts of this clonotype. The rearrangement links TRBV27 to TRBJ2-2; 7 bases are a match to TRBD1. The CDR3 consists of 16 residues. Looked up from germline, CDR1 is MNHEY and CDR2 is SMNVEV (reference sequence). The ends lost 3 bases at V and 0 bases at J; junction bases unmatched: 4. This CDR3 is CASSFLGTANTGELFF. Here the CDR3 DNA reads TGTGCCAGCAGTTTCCTCGGGACAGCGAACACCGGGGAGCTGTTTTTT.

The table lists this clonotype with many counts. J is TRBJ1-2 and V is TRBV12-3 or TRBV12-4; 9 nucleotides agree with TRBD1. This CDR3 is 14 amino acids long. The V gene end was trimmed by 7 bases and the J gene end by 7 bases; junction bases not matched to a gene: 10. The CDR3 is CASKGLTGGGGYTF. The CDR3 DNA sequence: TGTGCCAGCAAGGGCCTGACAGGGGGTGGTGGCTACACCTTC.

This clonotype was seen ten or more times. The rearrangement joins TRBV6-5 to TRBJ2-7; TRBD1 aligns across 7 bases. Unmatched junction bases numbered 3, after V lost 2 bases and J lost 2 bases. The length of the CDR3 is 14 residues. Per the germline V gene, CDR1 is MNHEY and CDR2 is SVGAGI. The CDR3 is CASSYRDRTYEQYF. The CDR3 coding sequence is TGTGCCAGCAGTTACCGGGACAGAACCTACGAGCAGTACTTC.

This clonotype was seen repeatedly, ten times or more. The J gene is TRBJ2-1, the V gene TRBV25-1; unclear D gene. Germline CDR1 reads MGHDK; CDR2 reads SYGVNS. V was shortened by 3 bases and J by 11 bases, with 11 bases between the two germline ends. This CDR3 spans 12 amino acids. CDR3: CASSDPIRKQFF. CDR3 DNA: TGTGCCAGCAGTGACCCTATTCGGAAGCAGTTCTTC.